A single sample is the source of the 20 T cell receptor beta chains below, sequenced in a study of blood T cell repertoires in COVID-19. TCRdb's table, derived via immunoSEQ multiplex PCR, lists solely in-frame clones and lacks some. The table shows about 73,000 clones, with approximately 80% occurring only once. Sequenced material: peripheral blood. Receptors originate from a woman aged 60-75 years with acute or convalescent COVID-19.

This clone was detected a few times. The J gene is TRBJ2-5, the V gene TRBV28; a possible D gene is TRBD1 (6 bases). V lost 8 bases, J lost 2 bases, and 12 bases lay in between. The CDR3 has 13 residues. In germline, CDR1 is MDHEN, CDR2 SYDVKM. The CDR3: CASGIQGQETQYF. CDR3 coding DNA: TGTGCCAGCGGAATACAGGGTCAAGAGACCCAGTACTTC. Full variable domain (rest looked up from reference TRBV28 and TRBJ2-5): DVKVTQSSRYLVKRTGEKVFLECVQDMDHENMFWYRQDPGLGLRLIYFSYDVKMKEKGDIPEGYSVSREKKERFSLILESASTNQTSMYLCASGIQGQETQYFGPGTRLLVL.

V usage is TRBV19 and J usage is TRBJ1-2; D call uncertain. The V gene's germline CDR1 is LNHDA and CDR2 SQIVND (reference sequence). This CDR3 spans 13 amino acids. Trimming shortened V by 7 bases and J by 2 bases, and 11 bases separated the two germline ends. This chain's CDR3 is CASKPRGNYGYTF. The CDR3 DNA reads TGTGCCAGTAAGCCTCGAGGAAACTATGGCTACACCTTC.

The rearrangement joins TRBV7-2 to TRBJ1-3; TRBD1 is a possible D gene (6 bases). Germline V CDR1 and CDR2: SGHTA, FQGNSA. Trimming shortened V by 1 base and J by 4 bases, and 14 bases separated the two germline ends. The CDR3 spans 16 residues. The CDR3 spells CASSLDGTGRGNTIYF. In DNA form, the CDR3 reads TGTGCCAGCAGCTTAGACGGAACAGGGCGAGGAAACACCATATATTTT.

The chain joins TRBV5-1 to TRBJ2-2; 9 nucleotides agree with TRBD2. Germline V gene sequence: CDR1 SGHRS, CDR2 YFSETQ. With V trimmed by 3 bases and J by 6 bases, 6 bases remained unmatched. This CDR3 spans 15 amino acids. CDR3 nucleotide sequence: TGCGCCAGCAGCTGGGGCGGGAGGGCCCCCGGGGAGCTGTTTTTT. Its protein product is CASSWGGRAPGELFF. Based on the CDR3 plus reference TRBV5-1 and TRBJ2-2, the full variable domain is KAGVTQTPRYLIKTRGQQVTLSCSPISGHRSVSWYQQTPGQGLQFLFEYFSETQRNKGNFPGRFSGRQFSNSRSEMNVSTLELGDSALYLCASSWGGRAPGELFFGEGSRLTVL.

In its sample, this clone was seen a few times. The rearrangement links TRBV3-1 (or the pseudogene TRBV3-2) to TRBJ2-7; 8 bases fit TRBD2. V shed 4 bases and J 2 bases; nucleotides not matched to a gene: 7. Germline V CDR1 and CDR2: LGHDT, YNNKEL (reference sequence). The CDR3 is made up of 15 amino acids. CDR3 region: CASSPRAGLAYEQYF. CDR3 nucleotide sequence: TGTGCCAGCAGCCCTCGGGCGGGACTAGCCTACGAGCAGTACTTC.

The rearrangement joins TRBV28 to TRBJ1-4, with 8 bases fitting TRBD1. Germline values: CDR1 MDHEN, CDR2 SYDVKM. Trimming removed 7 bases from V and 0 bases from J; junction bases left unmatched: 4. The CDR3 is 15 amino acids. CDR3 coding DNA: TGTGCCAGCACCCTACAGGGGGCAACTAATGAAAAACTGTTTTTT. Translated: CASTLQGATNEKLFF.

V is TRBV1 and J is TRBJ1-5; the DNA was not compared with TRBD1, the D call given in the table. TRBV1 is labeled a pseudogene. The CDR3 spans 16 residues. The CDR3 is CTSSQGGGAPHQPQHF. The CDR3 DNA sequence: TGCACCAGCAGCCAAGGAGGTGGGGCACCACATCAGCCCCAGCATTTT.

The J gene is TRBJ1-5, the V gene TRBV18, with D hard to call. Germline V CDR1 and CDR2: KGHSH, LQKENI. The length of the CDR3 is 15 residues. With 3 bases removed from V and 1 base from J, the gap between germline ends came to 10 bases. In DNA, the CDR3 is TGTGCCAGCTCACCTGGCATCTCGAGCAATCAGCCCCAGCATTTT. Translated, it gives CASSPGISSNQPQHF.

This sequence joins TRBV5-5 and TRBJ2-7; 8 nucleotides line up with TRBD1. J gave up 8 bases and V 4 bases, and 11 bases lay outside the gene matches. The germline V gene has CDR1 SGHKS and CDR2 YYEKEE (reference sequence). The CDR3 covers 14 residues. The CDR3 is CASSPQIGQGQQYF. The CDR3 DNA reads as TGTGCCAGCAGCCCACAGATCGGACAGGGACAGCAGTACTTC.

The chain couples TRBV28 to TRBJ1-3, with D tentatively TRBD1 (6 bases). From germline, CDR1 is MDHEN and CDR2 SYDVKM. V lost 4 bases, J lost 6 bases, and 16 bases lay in between. The CDR3 runs 15 residues. DNA for the CDR3: TGTGCCAGCAGTTCTGAGGTATACAGGGCAAACACCATATATTTT. Its protein is CASSSEVYRANTIYF.

J is TRBJ2-3 and V is TRBV5-1, with 8 bases fitting TRBD2. The CDR3 spans 15 residues. Germline-derived CDR1 and CDR2 are SGHRS and YFSETQ. V lost 0 bases and J lost 1; bases outside the gene matches: 1. The CDR3 nucleotides are TGCGCCAGCAGCTTGGATAGCGGGGGCACAGATACGCAGTATTTT. It specifies CASSLDSGGTDTQYF.

V is TRBV5-1 and J is TRBJ1-6; D might be TRBD1 (6 bases). The CDR3 extends over 18 amino acids. V was clipped by 4 bases and J by 0 bases, with 17 bases between them. Germline V gene lookup returns CDR1 SGHRS and CDR2 YFSETQ. Here the CDR3 reads CASSRTDRKNSYNSPLHF. DNA of the CDR3: TGCGCCAGCAGCAGGACGGACAGAAAAAACTCCTATAATTCACCCCTCCACTTT.

The chain couples TRBV5-6 to TRBJ1-6, with TRBD1 matching 9 bases. The CDR3 consists of 15 residues. CDR1 and CDR2 from the germline V gene are SGHDT and YYEEEE. Trimming took 2 bases from V and 6 from J; bases not matched to a gene: 3. The CDR3: CASSFGTGSNSPLHF. The CDR3 nucleotides read TGTGCCAGCAGCTTTGGGACAGGGAGTAATTCACCCCTCCACTTT.

This rearrangement joins TRBV11-2 to TRBJ2-7; D is unclear. The CDR3 totals 17 residues. In germline, CDR1 is SGHAT, CDR2 FQNNGV. Trimming took 0 bases from V and 0 from J, leaving 15 bases between them. CDR3 DNA: TGTGCCAGCAGCTTAGATCCAGGCAGGAAGATCTCCTACGAGCAGTACTTC. It translates to CASSLDPGRKISYEQYF.

V is TRBV6-1 and J is TRBJ1-1; D remains ambiguous. Germline CDR1 reads MNHNS; CDR2 reads SASEGT. This CDR3 comprises 17 residues. Trimming removed 1 base from V and 0 bases from J, with 15 bases in between. The CDR3 DNA follows: TGTGCCAGCAGTGAAGGCCCAGCTTCCCGGGTGAACACTGAAGCTTTCTTT. It specifies CASSEGPASRVNTEAFF.

The chain employs TRBV5-1 and TRBJ1-5, with D unresolved. Between the trimmed V and J ends, which lost 0 bases and 1 base, there was a span of 11 bases. Germline assignment: CDR1 SGHRS and CDR2 YFSETQ. This CDR3 region has 16 residues. CDR3 loop: CASSLAPTESNQPQHF. CDR3 sequence (DNA): TGCGCCAGCAGCTTGGCGCCTACAGAGAGCAATCAGCCCCAGCATTTT.

The rearrangement joins TRBV10-2 to TRBJ1-4, with D perhaps matching TRBD1 (6 bases). The germline V gene has CDR1 WSHSY and CDR2 SAAADI. Trimming took off 2 bases at V and 8 bases at J, with 18 bases between the two ends. The CDR3 contains 16 residues. Written as DNA, the CDR3 is TGCGCCAGCAGTGAGCGGGTAGGGGGAGTAGAAGAAAAACTGTTTTTT. The encoded protein is CASSERVGGVEEKLFF.

The DNA of the CDR3 is TGTGCCAGCAGCGTAGCACCCCAGGGGAGCGATGGCTACACCTTC. Translating it yields CASSVAPQGSDGYTF. V and J are TRBV9 and TRBJ1-2; a possible D gene is TRBD1 (6 bases). Per the germline V gene, CDR1 is SGDLS and CDR2 is YYNGEE. V lost 0 bases and J 6 bases, leaving 15 bases between the germline ends. The CDR3 runs to 15 residues.

This sequence joins TRBV28 and TRBJ1-4; TRBD1 matches 9 bases. The CDR3 has 17 amino acids. CDR1 is MDHEN and CDR2 is SYDVKM in the germline V gene. V shed 5 bases and J 0 bases; nucleotides not matched to a gene: 7. CDR3 residues: CASSTPGQGATNEKLFF. CDR3 sequence (DNA): TGTGCCAGCAGTACACCGGGACAGGGAGCAACTAATGAAAAACTGTTTTTT.

The J gene is TRBJ1-2, the V gene TRBV9; 9 nucleotides line up with TRBD1. Germline CDR1 is SGDLS and CDR2 is YYNGEE. The ends lost 0 bases at V and 7 bases at J; junction bases unmatched: 4. CDR3 length: 14 residues. The CDR3 spells CASSVDRGPGGYTF. The DNA of the CDR3 is TGTGCCAGCAGCGTAGACAGGGGGCCGGGTGGCTACACCTTC.